This T cell receptor beta chain was profiled in a study of CD8 T cells in Susac syndrome. When the RNA was reverse transcribed, random hexamers were used with an input of about 0.5 to 1 ug. From the immunoSEQ multiplex PCR reads, TCRdb called clonotypes with MiXCR, one entry per CDR3 protein. The sample records some 120,000 distinct CDR3 sequences, roughly 96% being singletons. This CDR3 has 15 amino acids. Germline V gives CDR1 SNHLY, CDR2 FYNNEI. Trimming left V 4 bases short and J 0 bases short, with 7 bases between. The J gene is TRBJ2-6, the V gene TRBV2; D not resolved. The receptor comes from a human donor in good health. The sequenced material came from CD4+ T cells from PBMCs. CDR3 sequence (DNA): TGTGCCAGCAGTGGATTGGGCTCTGGGGCCAACGTCCTGACTTTC. Encoded protein: CASSGLGSGANVLTF.